This TCR beta chain was observed in a study of T cells in narcolepsy. A word on this clone: The antigen remains undetermined.

Study outcomes and limitations: Blood of same and different patients, but not healthy controls, reportedly held recurring autoreactive clonotypes. Comparing one patient's CSF and blood CD4+ clonotypes highlighted HCRT- and TRIB2-specific autoreactive clonotypes. Some memory CD4+ repertoires had no autoreactive clone sequences.

This CDR3 region has 12 residues. Trimming shortened V by 0 bases and J by 6 bases, and 6 bases separated the two germline ends. The V gene's germline CDR1 is LGHNA and CDR2 YNFKEQ. Sequencing used immunoSEQ multiplex PCR; TCRdb keeps in-frame clones, though not all of them. The table shows about 27,000 clones, with approximately 85% occurring only once. V usage is TRBV4-2 and J usage is TRBJ2-7; D is unclear. The origin of this receptor is a human donor with narcolepsy. Sample: CD45RA- memory CD4+ T cells from PBMCs. This CDR3 is CASSQDTGEQYF. As DNA, the CDR3 is TGTGCCAGCAGCCAAGATACCGGCGAGCAGTACTTC.